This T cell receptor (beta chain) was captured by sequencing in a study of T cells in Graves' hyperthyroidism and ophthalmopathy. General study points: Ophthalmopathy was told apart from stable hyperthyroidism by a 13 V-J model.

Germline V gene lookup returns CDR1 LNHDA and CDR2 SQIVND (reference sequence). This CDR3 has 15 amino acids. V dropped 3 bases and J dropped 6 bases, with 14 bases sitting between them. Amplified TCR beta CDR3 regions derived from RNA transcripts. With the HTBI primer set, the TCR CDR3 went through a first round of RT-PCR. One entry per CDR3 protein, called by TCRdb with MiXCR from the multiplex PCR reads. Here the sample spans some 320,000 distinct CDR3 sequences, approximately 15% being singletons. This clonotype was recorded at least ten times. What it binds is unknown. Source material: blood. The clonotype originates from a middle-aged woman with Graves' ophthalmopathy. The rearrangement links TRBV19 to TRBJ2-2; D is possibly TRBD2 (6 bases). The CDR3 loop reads CASSMEGQRPGELFF. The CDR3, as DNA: TGTGCCAGTAGTATGGAGGGGCAAAGACCCGGGGAGCTGTTTTTT. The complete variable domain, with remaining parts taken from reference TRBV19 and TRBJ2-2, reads DGGITQSPKYLFRKEGQNVTLSCEQNLNHDAMYWYRQDPGQGLRLIYYSQIVNDFQKGDIAEGYSVSREKKESFPLTVTSAQKNPTAFYLCASSMEGQRPGELFFGEGSRLTVL.